This T cell receptor (beta chain) was sequenced in a study of blood T cell repertoires in COVID-19. Original handling: How many nucleated cells were present was estimated from reference gene primer amplification. Clones were sequenced by immunoSEQ multiplex PCR, and TCRdb holds only the in-frame ones, with some missing. From that table come the V and J calls and clone size; the DNA was used to work out D and trimming. The table has approximately 300,000 clones, more than 90% seen once. The CDR3 is 12 amino acids. Of note for this clone: One end of the junction varies from germline; a read error may be responsible.

All enrollees were roughly 18 to 89 years old and from fewer than 30 US areas. Cohort 3 recovered donors had two negative PCRs, clearance, or symptom resolution. The receptor was derived from a woman younger than 45 who had recovered from COVID-19. The chain couples TRBV12-3 or TRBV12-4 to TRBJ2-7; 8 positions agree with TRBD1. The sample was PBMCs or T cells enriched from blood (not recorded which). CDR3 coding DNA: TGTGCCAGCAGTTCAGCCGGGACAGGACCCCAGTTC. Its translation is CASSSAGTGPQF.